These 20 T cell receptor beta chains were sequenced from one sample in a study of T cells in Graves' hyperthyroidism and ophthalmopathy. From RNA transcripts, TCR beta CDR3 regions were amplified. Initially, a first-round RT-PCR of the TCR CDR3 employed the HTBI primer set. One entry per CDR3 protein, called by TCRdb with MiXCR from the multiplex PCR reads. This table holds around 490,000 distinct CDR3 sequences, just under 20% found once. Sequenced: blood. Source of these receptors: a man aged 35 to 55 with Graves' ophthalmopathy.

This rearrangement joins TRBV2 to TRBJ1-1; D not certain. The CDR3 has 13 amino acids. Trimming shortened V by 5 bases and J by 6 bases, and 13 bases separated the two germline ends. CDR1 and CDR2 from the germline V gene are SNHLY and FYNNEI. The CDR3 here is CASSRAGFAEAFF. CDR3 in DNA: TGTGCCAGCAGTCGGGCGGGGTTTGCTGAAGCTTTCTTT.

This clonotype occurred a few times. V gene TRBV9 combines with J gene TRBJ2-4; TRBD1 matches 9 bases. CDR1 is SGDLS and CDR2 is YYNGEE in the germline V gene. Trimming cost V 4 bases and J 4 bases; bases outside gene matches: 12. The CDR3 has 17 residues. In nucleotides, the CDR3 is TGTGCCAGCAGCCCGGGGACGACAGGGGGTAGGAAAAACATTCAGTACTTC. This translates into CASSPGTTGGRKNIQYF.

This clonotype was observed a few times. The V gene is TRBV4-2, the J gene TRBJ2-7; 7 nucleotides match TRBD1. The trim removed 3 bases at V and 5 bases at J, leaving 4 bases unmatched. This CDR3 comprises 13 residues. Looked up from germline, CDR1 is LGHNA and CDR2 is YNFKEQ. CDR3 nucleotide sequence: TGTGCCAGCAGCCAGGCGACAGGGAACGAGCAGTACTTC. Its translation: CASSQATGNEQYF.

This clonotype was counted many times. The gene calls are TRBV11-1 and TRBJ2-7, with TRBD2 as a possible D gene (6 bases). Germline V gives CDR1 SGHAT, CDR2 FQDESV (reference sequence). Trimming shortened V by 4 bases and J by 7 bases, and 14 bases separated the two germline ends. CDR3 length equals 13 residues. The CDR3 nucleotides are TGTGCCAGCAGCTCTGAACTAGCTCAGGAGCAGTACTTC. This codes for CASSSELAQEQYF.

This clonotype was counted many times. This sequence joins TRBV9 and TRBJ2-7, with D perhaps matching TRBD2 (5 bases). Germline CDR1 SGDLS, CDR2 YYNGEE. This CDR3 comprises 13 residues. Trimming cost V 5 bases and J 0 bases, with 9 bases left between them. The chain's CDR3 is CASSVGSSYEQYF. For the CDR3, the DNA is TGTGCCAGCAGTGTGGGGAGCTCCTACGAGCAGTACTTC.

At least ten counts were recorded for this clonotype. This chain uses TRBV11-2 with TRBJ1-1; no definite D call. In germline, CDR1 is SGHAT, CDR2 FQNNGV. CDR3 length equals 13 residues. V dropped 4 bases and J dropped 5 bases, with 11 bases sitting between them. This CDR3 is CASSSALGTEAFF. Written as DNA, the CDR3 is TGTGCCAGCAGCTCCGCTCTTGGGACTGAAGCTTTCTTT. The full variable domain, rest sourced from reference TRBV11-2 and TRBJ1-1, is EAGVAQSPRYKIIEKRQSVAFWCNPISGHATLYWYQQILGQGPKLLIQFQNNGVVDDSQLPKDRFSAERLKGVDSTLKIQPAKLEDSAVYLCASSSALGTEAFFGQGTRLTVV.

This sequence joins TRBV6-5 and TRBJ2-7; unclear D gene. In germline, CDR1 is MNHEY, CDR2 SVGAGI. Trimming left V 0 bases short and J 1 base short, with 7 bases between. This CDR3 spans 14 amino acids. The DNA of the CDR3 is TGTGCCAGCAGTTACTCGCAGGTGTCCTACGAGCAGTACTTC. Protein: CASSYSQVSYEQYF.

The rearrangement joins TRBV12-3 or TRBV12-4 to TRBJ2-1; 8 bases agree with TRBD1. V dropped 7 bases and J dropped 3; count of bases not matched to a gene: 5. The CDR3 is made up of 14 amino acids. The CDR3 nucleotides are TGTGCCAGCACCCGGGACAGGAGCTACAATGAGCAGTTCTTC. It is translated as CASTRDRSYNEQFF.

There are many counts of this clonotype. The chain joins TRBV4-1 to TRBJ2-3; TRBD2 is a possible D gene (6 bases). V was pared by 4 bases and J by 5 bases, with 13 bases between. CDR1 is MGHRA and CDR2 is YSYEKL in the germline V gene. The CDR3 is 14 residues long. CDR3 nucleotide sequence: TGCGCCAGCAGCCCCGCTAGGGGAGGAGATACGCAGTATTTT. Its translation: CASSPARGGDTQYF.

Many counts were recorded for this clonotype. V is TRBV28 and J is TRBJ1-1; 12 bases align to TRBD1. This CDR3 has 15 amino acids. J gave up 5 bases and V 6 bases, and 7 bases lay outside the gene matches. Germline V gene data show CDR1 as MDHEN and CDR2 as SYDVKM. CDR3 loop: CASSKPGQGATEAFF. The CDR3 DNA reads as TGTGCCAGCAGCAAACCGGGACAGGGGGCGACTGAAGCTTTCTTT. Full variable domain (rest looked up from reference TRBV28 and TRBJ1-1): DVKVTQSSRYLVKRTGEKVFLECVQDMDHENMFWYRQDPGLGLRLIYFSYDVKMKEKGDIPEGYSVSREKKERFSLILESASTNQTSMYLCASSKPGQGATEAFFGQGTRLTVV.

The chain carries TRBV24-1 and TRBJ1-5; TRBD1 matches 7 bases. CDR3 size: 20 residues. From germline, CDR1 is KGHDR and CDR2 SFDVKD. The J segment lost 0 bases and the V segment lost 4 bases, leaving 17 bases of the junction unmatched. The CDR3 region has the DNA TGTGCCACCAGTGACCGACCCCCCCCACAGGGGCCCACTAGCAATCAGCCCCAGCATTTT. Protein product: CATSDRPPPQGPTSNQPQHF.

This clonotype was detected many times. V usage is TRBV12-3 or TRBV12-4 and J usage is TRBJ1-2; 9 bases are a match to TRBD1. Germline trimming cut 2 bases from V and 8 bases from J; bases unmatched to any gene: 9. The CDR3 extends over 15 amino acids. CDR3 nucleotide sequence: TGTGCCAGCAGTTTAAATGGACAGGGGATGGGGGGCTACACCTTC. Its protein is CASSLNGQGMGGYTF.

This clonotype was seen more than once but under ten times. The J gene is TRBJ2-2, the V gene TRBV29-1; 9 bases line up with TRBD2. With V trimmed by 7 bases and J by 7 bases, 10 bases remained unmatched. This CDR3 has 14 residues. Germline assignment: CDR1 SQVTM and CDR2 ANQGSEA. CDR3 sequence (DNA): TGCAGCGCCTCCGGGCTAGCGGGGAACGGGGAGCTGTTTTTT. Translation gives CSASGLAGNGELFF.

In this sample, this clonotype turned up a few times. The chain carries TRBV11-2 and TRBJ2-1; 9 bases match TRBD1. Germline CDR1 is SGHAT and CDR2 is FQNNGV. With V trimmed by 5 bases and J by 3 bases, 14 bases remained unmatched. The CDR3 spans 18 residues. The CDR3 loop is CASSPPFRGQGHYNEQFF. CDR3 coding DNA: TGTGCCAGCAGCCCCCCCTTTAGGGGACAGGGACACTACAATGAGCAGTTCTTC.

The genes are TRBV2 and TRBJ1-5; no clear D gene. V lost 6 bases, J lost 4 bases, and 13 bases lay in between. Germline values: CDR1 SNHLY, CDR2 FYNNEI. The CDR3 sequence is 14 residues long. The CDR3 nucleotides are TGTGCCAGCAGCCCAACCCGGGAAAATCAGCCCCAGCATTTT. Residues: CASSPTRENQPQHF.

The chain uses TRBV9 and TRBJ2-7; 8 nucleotides align to TRBD2. Germline V lookup: CDR1 SGDLS, CDR2 YYNGEE. The CDR3 is 15 amino acids. J gave up 7 bases and V 0 bases, and 9 bases lay outside the gene matches. DNA of the CDR3: TGTGCCAGCAGCGTAGAAGAGCGGGGGCGCAGGGAGCAGTACTTC. Its translation: CASSVEERGRREQYF.

This clonotype came up many times. The V and J genes are TRBV20-1 and TRBJ1-5; D might be TRBD1 (5 bases). CDR1 and CDR2 from the germline V gene are DFQATT and SNEGSKA (reference sequence). The CDR3 is 14 residues long. Trimming took 4 bases from V and 10 from J, leaving 20 bases between them. Here the CDR3 reads CSAIRRQLIEPQHF. The CDR3, as DNA: TGCAGTGCTATCCGACGACAGCTAATCGAACCCCAGCATTTT.

The chain carries TRBV28 and TRBJ2-3; 10 positions agree with TRBD2. The length of the CDR3 is 14 residues. The V gene's germline CDR1 is MDHEN and CDR2 SYDVKM. J lost 3 bases, V lost 6 bases, and 3 bases had no gene match. The CDR3 loop is CASSQTSGTDTQYF. CDR3 DNA: TGTGCCAGCAGCCAGACTAGCGGGACAGATACGCAGTATTTT.

This clonotype came up many times. The gene calls are TRBV28 and TRBJ1-1; D remains ambiguous. The CDR3 has 12 amino acids. Germline V gene lookup returns CDR1 MDHEN and CDR2 SYDVKM. V was pared by 6 bases and J by 0 bases, with 5 bases between. CDR3 protein: CASRLVNTEAFF. The CDR3 DNA reads as TGTGCCAGCAGGTTAGTGAACACTGAAGCTTTCTTT. The variable domain in full, completed from reference TRBV28 and TRBJ1-1, reads DVKVTQSSRYLVKRTGEKVFLECVQDMDHENMFWYRQDPGLGLRLIYFSYDVKMKEKGDIPEGYSVSREKKERFSLILESASTNQTSMYLCASRLVNTEAFFGQGTRLTVV.

This clonotype was recorded many times. This chain joins TRBV10-3 and TRBJ2-1; no reliable D call. From germline, CDR1 is ENHRY and CDR2 SYGVKD. Deletions cut 10 bases from V and 8 bases from J, with 12 bases between. The CDR3 has 11 residues. The CDR3 here is CATTDWDEQFF. CDR3 sequence (DNA): TGTGCCACAACAGATTGGGATGAGCAGTTCTTC.